This is a list of T cell receptor beta chains from one sample in a study of post-analysis software for immune sequencing data. TCRdb reprocessed the PCR reads with MiXCR, giving one entry per CDR3 protein. The table shows around 440,000 distinct CDR3 sequences, with around 40% occurring only once. The sequencing sample was made of blood. The source of these receptors is a girl between 5 and 17 years old with multiple sclerosis. The CDR3 runs from the conserved cysteine through the conserved F or W. Each record gives: CDR3 DNA, CDR3 protein, V gene, D gene, CDR3 length, clone size, J gene. D genes are given only for firm matches. The size entry is marked missing in some rows and otherwise reads once, few, many or a size class.

CDR3nt: TGCGCCAGCAGCGGGGGACAGCCTAACACTGAAGCTTTCTTC
CDR3aa: CASSGGQPNTEAFF
v_gene: TRBV5-1
d_gene: TRBD1
len: 14
abundance: .
j_gene: TRBJ2-1

CDR3nt: TGTGCCAGCAGCCAAGATGTCGGGGTGCGGGAGACCCAGTACTTC
CDR3aa: CASSQDVGVRETQYF
v_gene: TRBV4-2
d_gene: .
len: 15
abundance: .
j_gene: TRBJ2-5

CDR3nt: TGTGCCAGCAGCCGACTAGCGGGACGGTTATACGAGCAGTACTTC
CDR3aa: CASSRLAGRLYEQYF
v_gene: TRBV3-1
d_gene: TRBD2
len: 15
abundance: .
j_gene: TRBJ2-7

CDR3nt: TGTGCCAGCGCGGTCCGTCGTGGAGATACGCAGTATTTT
CDR3aa: CASAVRRGDTQYF
v_gene: TRBV11-2
d_gene: .
len: 13
abundance: few
j_gene: TRBJ2-3

CDR3nt: TGTGCCAGCAGCCCCAGGACAGCGCTTAGGGATACGCAGTATTTT
CDR3aa: CASSPRTALRDTQYF
v_gene: TRBV9
d_gene: .
len: 15
abundance: few
j_gene: TRBJ2-3

CDR3nt: TGTGCCAGCATCGAGTTAGGGCAGGGGGCCTACGAGCAGTACTTC
CDR3aa: CASIELGQGAYEQYF
v_gene: TRBV6-2/TRBV6-3
d_gene: TRBD1
len: 15
abundance: .
j_gene: TRBJ2-7

CDR3nt: TGTGCCAGCAGTTCCCCCCGGTCAAGCGGGGTATACAATGAGCAGTTCTTC
CDR3aa: CASSSPRSSGVYNEQFF
v_gene: TRBV27
d_gene: TRBD2
len: 17
abundance: few
j_gene: TRBJ2-1

CDR3nt: TGCAGTGCCGGGGACTTTTATAGCAATCAGCCCCAGCATTTT
CDR3aa: CSAGDFYSNQPQHF
v_gene: TRBV20-1
d_gene: .
len: 14
abundance: .
j_gene: TRBJ1-5

CDR3nt: TGCGCCAACAGCCAAGGTGATTGGTGGCGAACCGGGGAGCTGTTTTTT
CDR3aa: CANSQGDWWRTGELFF
v_gene: TRBV4-3
d_gene: .
len: 16
abundance: .
j_gene: TRBJ2-2

CDR3nt: TGCAGTGCTAGTTCGCCGACCGGGACTACGCTATACAATGAGCAGTTCTTC
CDR3aa: CSASSPTGTTLYNEQFF
v_gene: TRBV20-1
d_gene: TRBD2
len: 17
abundance: .
j_gene: TRBJ2-1

CDR3nt: TGTGCCATCAGTCCAATGGAGGGGCTGGACAATGAGCAGTACTTC
CDR3aa: CAISPMEGLDNEQYF
v_gene: TRBV10-3
d_gene: .
len: 15
abundance: .
j_gene: TRBJ2-5

CDR3nt: TGTGCCAGCAGCTCATTCCGGGACAGGGGGTCCCATGAGCAGTTCTTC
CDR3aa: CASSSFRDRGSHEQFF
v_gene: TRBV7-9
d_gene: TRBD1
len: 16
abundance: .
j_gene: TRBJ2-1

CDR3nt: TGTGCCAGCAGCCGAATGGGAGACCAACCGACCTACGAGCAGTACTTC
CDR3aa: CASSRMGDQPTYEQYF
v_gene: TRBV14
d_gene: .
len: 16
abundance: few
j_gene: TRBJ2-7

CDR3nt: TGTGCCAGCAGTGATGACCTGGGAGGCTACACCTTC
CDR3aa: CASSDDLGGYTF
v_gene: TRBV2
d_gene: .
len: 12
abundance: .
j_gene: TRBJ1-2

CDR3nt: TGTGCTAGCAGCTTAAAGGACCGATACAATGAGCAGTTCTTC
CDR3aa: CASSLKDRYNEQFF
v_gene: TRBV7-7
d_gene: .
len: 14
abundance: .
j_gene: TRBJ2-1

CDR3nt: TGTGCCACCAGTGGACAGGGACTGAACACTGAAGCTTTCTTT
CDR3aa: CATSGQGLNTEAFF
v_gene: TRBV10-3
d_gene: TRBD1
len: 14
abundance: .
j_gene: TRBJ1-1

CDR3nt: TGTGCCAGCAGCTCCCAGTTAAATCAGCCCCAGCATTTT
CDR3aa: CASSSQLNQPQHF
v_gene: TRBV7-6
d_gene: .
len: 13
abundance: .
j_gene: TRBJ1-5

CDR3nt: TGCGCCAGCAGCCGACGTCCCGGACAGGGGGACACAGATACGCAGTATTTT
CDR3aa: CASSRRPGQGDTDTQYF
v_gene: TRBV4-1
d_gene: TRBD1
len: 17
abundance: few
j_gene: TRBJ2-3

CDR3nt: TGTGCCAGCAGTGAAAGGGAAAACCAGGGGACCCAGTACTTC
CDR3aa: CASSERENQGTQYF
v_gene: TRBV6-1
d_gene: .
len: 14
abundance: .
j_gene: TRBJ2-5

CDR3nt: TGTGCCAGCAGTCCGACAGGGGGTGACTACGAGCAGTACTTC
CDR3aa: CASSPTGGDYEQYF
v_gene: TRBV6-2/TRBV6-3
d_gene: TRBD1
len: 14
abundance: .
j_gene: TRBJ2-7

CDR3nt: TGCAGCGTTGGACTAGCGGGAACCAATGAGCAGTTCTTC
CDR3aa: CSVGLAGTNEQFF
v_gene: TRBV29-1
d_gene: TRBD2
len: 13
abundance: .
j_gene: TRBJ2-1

CDR3nt: TGTGCCAGTAGTACCATTGACAGGCCCTCCTACGAGCAGTACTTC
CDR3aa: CASSTIDRPSYEQYF
v_gene: TRBV19
d_gene: .
len: 15
abundance: few
j_gene: TRBJ2-7

CDR3nt: TGCGCCAGCAGCCACCGGGACTCTAGTTATCGCAATGAGCAGTTCTTC
CDR3aa: CASSHRDSSYRNEQFF
v_gene: TRBV4-3
d_gene: .
len: 16
abundance: once
j_gene: TRBJ2-1

CDR3nt: TGTGCCAGCAGCTCGACCTATGGCTACACCTTC
CDR3aa: CASSSTYGYTF
v_gene: TRBV7-2
d_gene: .
len: 11
abundance: few
j_gene: TRBJ1-2

CDR3nt: TGTGCCACCAGCAGAGATCAGGGGGGCGCCGACTATGGCTACACCTTC
CDR3aa: CATSRDQGGADYGYTF
v_gene: TRBV15
d_gene: TRBD1
len: 16
abundance: few
j_gene: TRBJ1-2

CDR3nt: TGCAGCGGTTTCGAGGACATCAATGAGCAGTACTTC
CDR3aa: CSGFEDINEQYF
v_gene: TRBV29-1
d_gene: .
len: 12
abundance: once
j_gene: TRBJ2-5

CDR3nt: TGCAGCGCCTCGGGGGACAGGGACGCATTGAGCCAAGAGACCCAGTACTTC
CDR3aa: CSASGDRDALSQETQYF
v_gene: TRBV29-1
d_gene: TRBD1
len: 17
abundance: .
j_gene: TRBJ2-5

CDR3nt: TGCAGCGTCGATAGAGGACAGGGGGCAGATGAGACCCAGTACTTC
CDR3aa: CSVDRGQGADETQYF
v_gene: TRBV29-1
d_gene: TRBD1
len: 15
abundance: few
j_gene: TRBJ2-5

CDR3nt: TGTGCCAGCAGTTCGCGAACGTCCGGGACAGGGGGCCGCGGCTACACCTTC
CDR3aa: CASSSRTSGTGGRGYTF
v_gene: TRBV28
d_gene: TRBD1
len: 17
abundance: few
j_gene: TRBJ1-2

CDR3nt: TGTGCCAGCAGCTTAGCGCGGAATGAGCAGTTCTTC
CDR3aa: CASSLARNEQFF
v_gene: TRBV7-9
d_gene: .
len: 12
abundance: .
j_gene: TRBJ2-1

CDR3nt: TGTGCCATCAGTGAGTCGGAACTAGCGGGAGAAGGACGCAATGAGCAGTTCTTC
CDR3aa: CAISESELAGEGRNEQFF
v_gene: TRBV10-3
d_gene: TRBD2
len: 18
abundance: few
j_gene: TRBJ2-1

CDR3nt: TGTGCCATCAGTGAGTCGGTTTCGACAACTGGGGCCAACGTCCTGACTTTC
CDR3aa: CAISESVSTTGANVLTF
v_gene: TRBV10-3
d_gene: .
len: 17
abundance: few
j_gene: TRBJ2-6

CDR3nt: TGCGCCAGCAGCGGGGGGACCGGGGAGACCCAGTACTTC
CDR3aa: CASSGGTGETQYF
v_gene: TRBV5-1
d_gene: .
len: 13
abundance: .
j_gene: TRBJ2-5

CDR3nt: TGTGCCAGCAGCCTATCTAGCGGAGGGAGAAATGAGCAGTTCTTC
CDR3aa: CASSLSSGGRNEQFF
v_gene: TRBV7-3
d_gene: TRBD2
len: 15
abundance: few
j_gene: TRBJ2-1

CDR3nt: TGCGCCAGCAGCCAAGATGGGGTTTCACGGGAGACCCAGTACTTC
CDR3aa: CASSQDGVSRETQYF
v_gene: TRBV4-1
d_gene: .
len: 15
abundance: few
j_gene: TRBJ2-5

CDR3nt: TGCAGTGCTAGTGATAAGACAGGGTCCCCCTACGAGCAGTACTTC
CDR3aa: CSASDKTGSPYEQYF
v_gene: TRBV20-1
d_gene: TRBD1
len: 15
abundance: .
j_gene: TRBJ2-7

CDR3nt: TGCAGTGCTTCGACAGGGGGCAGGGAGAATGAGCAGTTCTTC
CDR3aa: CSASTGGRENEQFF
v_gene: TRBV20-1
d_gene: TRBD1
len: 14
abundance: few
j_gene: TRBJ2-1

CDR3nt: TGTGCCAGCAGCTTAGGATCAGGGGTGAACACTGAAGCTTTCTTT
CDR3aa: CASSLGSGVNTEAFF
v_gene: TRBV7-2
d_gene: .
len: 15
abundance: few
j_gene: TRBJ1-1

CDR3nt: TGTGCCAGCAGCCCCCGGGGAGGGAACATTCAGTACTTC
CDR3aa: CASSPRGGNIQYF
v_gene: TRBV7-3
d_gene: TRBD2
len: 13
abundance: .
j_gene: TRBJ2-4

CDR3nt: TGCAGCGTTGAGGGGAACACTGAAGCTTTCTTT
CDR3aa: CSVEGNTEAFF
v_gene: TRBV29-1
d_gene: .
len: 11
abundance: .
j_gene: TRBJ1-1

CDR3nt: TGTGCCAGCAGTTCTGCTAGGGACCAAAGTGAAGCTTTCTTT
CDR3aa: CASSSARDQSEAFF
v_gene: TRBV12-3/TRBV12-4
d_gene: .
len: 14
abundance: .
j_gene: TRBJ1-1

CDR3nt: TGCGCCAGCAGCTTCACGGGGGCGGGAGACTACGAGCAGTACTTC
CDR3aa: CASSFTGAGDYEQYF
v_gene: TRBV5-1
d_gene: .
len: 15
abundance: few
j_gene: TRBJ2-7

CDR3nt: TGTGCCAGCAGTTTCGTCGCTAGACTTTCCTACGAGCAGTACTTC
CDR3aa: CASSFVARLSYEQYF
v_gene: TRBV27
d_gene: .
len: 15
abundance: few
j_gene: TRBJ2-7

CDR3nt: TGTGCCATCAGTGTTGCAGGGACTAGCGGCTACAATGAGCAGTTCTTC
CDR3aa: CAISVAGTSGYNEQFF
v_gene: TRBV10-3
d_gene: TRBD2
len: 16
abundance: few
j_gene: TRBJ2-1

CDR3nt: TGTGCCAGCAGCTTATCCTACAATCAGCCCCAGCATTTT
CDR3aa: CASSLSYNQPQHF
v_gene: TRBV7-9
d_gene: .
len: 13
abundance: few
j_gene: TRBJ1-5

CDR3nt: TGCGCCAGCAGCTGGGGACTGTACAATCCGGGCACAGATACGCAGTATTTT
CDR3aa: CASSWGLYNPGTDTQYF
v_gene: TRBV5-1
d_gene: .
len: 17
abundance: .
j_gene: TRBJ2-3

CDR3nt: TGCAGCGTTGAAGGGTCAGCGGGAGGGACCTACAATGAGCAGTTCTTC
CDR3aa: CSVEGSAGGTYNEQFF
v_gene: TRBV29-1
d_gene: TRBD2
len: 16
abundance: .
j_gene: TRBJ2-1

CDR3nt: TGCAGTGCCTCCAGAGGGGGCGCGGGAGAGGTAGAGCAGTTCTTC
CDR3aa: CSASRGGAGEVEQFF
v_gene: TRBV20-1
d_gene: .
len: 15
abundance: few
j_gene: TRBJ2-1

CDR3nt: TGCGCCAGCAGCCGTACACTTTGGGAGAATTCACCCCTCCACTTT
CDR3aa: CASSRTLWENSPLHF
v_gene: TRBV4-3
d_gene: .
len: 15
abundance: .
j_gene: TRBJ1-6

CDR3nt: TGTGCCATCAGTGAGAACGACCTCCGGGCCGCCGGGACCCAGTACTTC
CDR3aa: CAISENDLRAAGTQYF
v_gene: TRBV10-3
d_gene: .
len: 16
abundance: .
j_gene: TRBJ2-5

CDR3nt: TGTGCCAGCAGTGGCAGGACTAGATCGGATACGCAGTATTTT
CDR3aa: CASSGRTRSDTQYF
v_gene: TRBV12-3/TRBV12-4
d_gene: TRBD2
len: 14
abundance: .
j_gene: TRBJ2-3

CDR3nt: TGCAGTGCTACATACCAGACAGGGTCCAAAAACATTCAGTACTTC
CDR3aa: CSATYQTGSKNIQYF
v_gene: TRBV20-1
d_gene: TRBD1
len: 15
abundance: .
j_gene: TRBJ2-4

CDR3nt: TGTGCCAGCAGCCGCCAGACAGGGGCCGAGCAGTACTTC
CDR3aa: CASSRQTGAEQYF
v_gene: TRBV7-9
d_gene: TRBD1
len: 13
abundance: .
j_gene: TRBJ2-7

CDR3nt: TGCGCCAGTTCCCCCGGGACAGGGGGCGGCAATGAGCAGTTCTTC
CDR3aa: CASSPGTGGGNEQFF
v_gene: TRBV10-2
d_gene: TRBD1
len: 15
abundance: .
j_gene: TRBJ2-1

CDR3nt: TGCGCCAGCAGCCAAGCCCTCGGGGGCAATGAGCAGTTCTTC
CDR3aa: CASSQALGGNEQFF
v_gene: TRBV4-3
d_gene: .
len: 14
abundance: few
j_gene: TRBJ2-1